In this sample, the clone carrying this T cell receptor (beta chain) turned up a few times. Its cognate antigen is unknown. Unmatched junction bases numbered 10, after V lost 0 bases and J lost 9 bases. CDR3 length: 16 residues. Germline assignment: CDR1 LGHNA and CDR2 YSLEER. The sample is drawn from a study of T-cell memory formation after mild COVID-19. General observations from the study: Unconfirmed was the SARS-CoV-2 specificity of second-wave clones that peaked on day 37. Mainly in CM and EM were contracting CD4+ clones; CD8+ were in EMRA. Whereas later expanders leaned CD4+, clones contracting day 15 to 85 showed a balanced CD4/CD8 makeup.

UMIs and sample barcodes were carried by the TCR alpha and TCR beta cDNA libraries that 5'RACE produced using constant-segment primers. MiXCR, run by TCRdb on the 5' RACE reads, gives a single entry per CDR3 protein. The sample yields around 370,000 distinct CDR3 sequences, more than 20% seen once. The sequenced sample consisted of PBMCs or a T cell subset sorted from them (not recorded which). The source of this sequence is an adult woman who had mild COVID-19 (a few samples of this study predate the infection). Cell type and time point are not known. The rearrangement uses TRBV4-3 and TRBJ2-1; 8 bases map to TRBD2. CDR3 DNA: TGCGCCAGCAGCCAAGATCTTGGCGATAGCGGGACTGAGCAGTTCTTC. Translating it yields CASSQDLGDSGTEQFF.